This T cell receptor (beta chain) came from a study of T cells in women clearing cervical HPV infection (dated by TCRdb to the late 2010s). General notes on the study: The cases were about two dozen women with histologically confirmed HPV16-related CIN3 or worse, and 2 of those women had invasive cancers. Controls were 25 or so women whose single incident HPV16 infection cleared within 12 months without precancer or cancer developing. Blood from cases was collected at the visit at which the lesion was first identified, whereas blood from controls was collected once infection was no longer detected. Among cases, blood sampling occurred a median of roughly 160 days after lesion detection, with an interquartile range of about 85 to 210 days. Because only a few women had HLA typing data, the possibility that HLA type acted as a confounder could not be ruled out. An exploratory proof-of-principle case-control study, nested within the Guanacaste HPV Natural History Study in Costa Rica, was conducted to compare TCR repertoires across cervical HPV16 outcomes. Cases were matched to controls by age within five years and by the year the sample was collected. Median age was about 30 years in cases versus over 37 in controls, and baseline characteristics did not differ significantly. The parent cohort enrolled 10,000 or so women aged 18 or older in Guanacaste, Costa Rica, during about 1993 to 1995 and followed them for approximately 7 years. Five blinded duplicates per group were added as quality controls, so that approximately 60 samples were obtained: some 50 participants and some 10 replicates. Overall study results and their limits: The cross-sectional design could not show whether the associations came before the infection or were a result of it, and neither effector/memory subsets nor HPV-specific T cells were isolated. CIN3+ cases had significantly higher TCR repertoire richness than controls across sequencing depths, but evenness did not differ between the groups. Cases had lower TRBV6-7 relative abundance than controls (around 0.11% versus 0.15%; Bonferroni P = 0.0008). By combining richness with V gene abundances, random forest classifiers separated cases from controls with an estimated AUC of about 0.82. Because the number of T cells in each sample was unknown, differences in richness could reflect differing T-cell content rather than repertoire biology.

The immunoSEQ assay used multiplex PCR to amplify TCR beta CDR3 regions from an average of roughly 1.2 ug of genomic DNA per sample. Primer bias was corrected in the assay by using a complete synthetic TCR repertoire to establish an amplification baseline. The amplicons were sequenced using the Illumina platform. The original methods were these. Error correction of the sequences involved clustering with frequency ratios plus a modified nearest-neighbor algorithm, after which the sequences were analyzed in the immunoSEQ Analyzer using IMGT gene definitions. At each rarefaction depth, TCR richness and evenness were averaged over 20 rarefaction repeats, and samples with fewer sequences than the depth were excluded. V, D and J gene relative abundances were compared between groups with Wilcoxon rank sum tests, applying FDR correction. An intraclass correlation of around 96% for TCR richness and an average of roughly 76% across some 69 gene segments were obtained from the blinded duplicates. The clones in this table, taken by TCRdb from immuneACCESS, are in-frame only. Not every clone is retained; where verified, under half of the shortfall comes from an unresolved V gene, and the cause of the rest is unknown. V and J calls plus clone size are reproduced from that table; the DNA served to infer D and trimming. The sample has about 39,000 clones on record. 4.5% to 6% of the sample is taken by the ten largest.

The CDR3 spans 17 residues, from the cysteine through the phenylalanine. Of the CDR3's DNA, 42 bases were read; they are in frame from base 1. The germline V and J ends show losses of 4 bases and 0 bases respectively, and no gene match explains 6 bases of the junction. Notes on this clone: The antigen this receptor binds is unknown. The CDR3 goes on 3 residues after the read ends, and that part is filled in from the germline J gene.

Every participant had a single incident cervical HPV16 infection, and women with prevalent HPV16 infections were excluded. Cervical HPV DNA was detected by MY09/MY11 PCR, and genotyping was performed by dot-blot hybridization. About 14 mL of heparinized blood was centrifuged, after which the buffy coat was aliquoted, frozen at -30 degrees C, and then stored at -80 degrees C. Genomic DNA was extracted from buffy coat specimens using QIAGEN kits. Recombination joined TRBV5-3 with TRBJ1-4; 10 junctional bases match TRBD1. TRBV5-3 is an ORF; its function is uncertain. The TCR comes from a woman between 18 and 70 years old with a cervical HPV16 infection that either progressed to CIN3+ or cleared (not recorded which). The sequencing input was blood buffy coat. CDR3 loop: CARSKGTGAPTNEKLFF. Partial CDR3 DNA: TGTGCCAGAAGCAAGGGGACAGGGGCTCCAACTAATGAAAAA.